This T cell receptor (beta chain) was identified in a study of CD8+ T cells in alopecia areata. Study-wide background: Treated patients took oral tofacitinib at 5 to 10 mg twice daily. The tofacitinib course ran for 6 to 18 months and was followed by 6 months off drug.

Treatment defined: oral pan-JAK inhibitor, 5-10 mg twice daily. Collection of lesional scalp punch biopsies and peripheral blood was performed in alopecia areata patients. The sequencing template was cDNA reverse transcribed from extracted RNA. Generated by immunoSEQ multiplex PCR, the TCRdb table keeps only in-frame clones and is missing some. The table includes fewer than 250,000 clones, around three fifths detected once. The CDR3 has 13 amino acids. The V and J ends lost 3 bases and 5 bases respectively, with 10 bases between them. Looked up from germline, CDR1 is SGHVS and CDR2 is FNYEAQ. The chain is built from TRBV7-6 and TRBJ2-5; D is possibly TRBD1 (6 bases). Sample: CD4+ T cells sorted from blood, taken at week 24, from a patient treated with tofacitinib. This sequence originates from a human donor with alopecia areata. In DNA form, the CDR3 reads TGTGCCAGCAGCTTTGGACAGTTGGAGACCCAGTACTTC. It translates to CASSFGQLETQYF. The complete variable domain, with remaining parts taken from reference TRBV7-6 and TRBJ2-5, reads GAGVSQSPRYKVTKRGQDVALRCDPISGHVSLYWYRQALGQGPEFLTYFNYEAQQDKSGLPNDRFSAERPEGSISTLTIQRTEQRDSAMYRCASSFGQLETQYFGPGTRLLVL.